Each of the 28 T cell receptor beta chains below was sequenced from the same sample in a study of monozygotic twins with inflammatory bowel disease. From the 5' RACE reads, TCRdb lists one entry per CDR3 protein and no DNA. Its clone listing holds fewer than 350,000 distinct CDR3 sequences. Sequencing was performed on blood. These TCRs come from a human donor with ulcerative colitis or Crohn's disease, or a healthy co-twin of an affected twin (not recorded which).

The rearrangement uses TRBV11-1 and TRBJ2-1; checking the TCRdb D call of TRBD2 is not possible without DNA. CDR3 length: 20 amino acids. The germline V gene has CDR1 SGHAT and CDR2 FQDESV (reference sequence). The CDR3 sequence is CASSLVGTSGPRNAVGEQFF.

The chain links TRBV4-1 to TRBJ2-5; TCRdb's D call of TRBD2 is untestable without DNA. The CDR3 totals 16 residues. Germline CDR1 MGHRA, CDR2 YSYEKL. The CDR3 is CASSQGGTVPSETQYF.

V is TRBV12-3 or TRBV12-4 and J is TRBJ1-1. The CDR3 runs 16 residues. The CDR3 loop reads CASSLKSRGWNTEAFF.

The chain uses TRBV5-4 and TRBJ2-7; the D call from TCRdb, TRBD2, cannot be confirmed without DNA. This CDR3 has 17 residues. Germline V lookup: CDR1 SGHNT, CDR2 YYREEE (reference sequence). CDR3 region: CASSIGQPGLATYEQYF.

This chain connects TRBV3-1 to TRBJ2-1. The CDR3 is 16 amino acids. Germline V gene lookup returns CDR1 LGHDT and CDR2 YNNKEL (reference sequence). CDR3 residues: CASSQDFGLPNNEQFF.

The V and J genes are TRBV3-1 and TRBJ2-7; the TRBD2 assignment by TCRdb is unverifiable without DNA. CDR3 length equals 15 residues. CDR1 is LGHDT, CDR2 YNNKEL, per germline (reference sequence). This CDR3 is CASSQDASRSYEQYF.

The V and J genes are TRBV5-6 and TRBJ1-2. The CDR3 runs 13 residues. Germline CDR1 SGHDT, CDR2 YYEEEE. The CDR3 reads CASSSGDDYGYTF.

CDR3 sequence reads: CAVRFFTGELFF. The gene calls are TRBV25-1 and TRBJ2-2. The germline CDR1 and CDR2 sequences are MGHDK and SYGVNS. The CDR3 runs to 12 residues.

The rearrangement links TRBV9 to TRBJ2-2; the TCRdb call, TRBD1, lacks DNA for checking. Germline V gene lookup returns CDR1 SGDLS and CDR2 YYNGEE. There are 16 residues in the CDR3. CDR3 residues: CASSVQGGRVTGELFF.

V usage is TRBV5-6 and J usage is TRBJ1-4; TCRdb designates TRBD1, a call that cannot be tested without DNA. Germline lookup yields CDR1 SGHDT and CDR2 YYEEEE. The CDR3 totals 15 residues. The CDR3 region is CASSYLDRGNEKLFF.

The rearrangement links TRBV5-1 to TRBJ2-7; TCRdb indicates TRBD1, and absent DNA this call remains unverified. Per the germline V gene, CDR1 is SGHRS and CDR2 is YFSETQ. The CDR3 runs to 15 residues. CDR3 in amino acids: CASSTPGQGTYEQYF.

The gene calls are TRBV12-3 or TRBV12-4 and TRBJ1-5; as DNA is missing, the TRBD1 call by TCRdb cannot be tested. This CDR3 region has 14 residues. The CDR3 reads CASSRDRVDQPQHF.

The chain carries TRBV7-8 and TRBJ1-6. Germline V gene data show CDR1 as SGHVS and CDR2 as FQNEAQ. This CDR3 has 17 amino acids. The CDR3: CASSSPTAGRVNSPLHF.

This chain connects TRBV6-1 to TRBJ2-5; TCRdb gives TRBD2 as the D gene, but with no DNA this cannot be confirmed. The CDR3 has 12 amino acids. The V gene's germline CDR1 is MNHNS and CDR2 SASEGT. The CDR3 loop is CASKRVEGTQYF.

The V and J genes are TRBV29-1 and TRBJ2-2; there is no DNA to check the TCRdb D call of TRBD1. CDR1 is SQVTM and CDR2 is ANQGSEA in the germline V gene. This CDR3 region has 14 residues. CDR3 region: CSVGTGANTGELFF.

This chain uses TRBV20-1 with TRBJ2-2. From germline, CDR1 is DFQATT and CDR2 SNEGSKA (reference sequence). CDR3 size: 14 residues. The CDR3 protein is CSARDRGNTGELFF.

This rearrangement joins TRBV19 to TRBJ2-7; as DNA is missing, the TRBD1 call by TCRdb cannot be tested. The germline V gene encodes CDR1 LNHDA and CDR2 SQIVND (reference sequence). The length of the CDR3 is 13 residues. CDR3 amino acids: CASSQGFSDEQYF.

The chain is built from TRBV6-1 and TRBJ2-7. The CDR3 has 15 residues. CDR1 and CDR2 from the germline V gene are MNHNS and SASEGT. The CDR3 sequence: CASSGTLGTLEEQYF.

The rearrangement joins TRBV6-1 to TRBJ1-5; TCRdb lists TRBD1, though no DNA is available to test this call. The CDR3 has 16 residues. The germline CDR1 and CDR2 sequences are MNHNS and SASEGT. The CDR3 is CASRETGGASNQPQHF.

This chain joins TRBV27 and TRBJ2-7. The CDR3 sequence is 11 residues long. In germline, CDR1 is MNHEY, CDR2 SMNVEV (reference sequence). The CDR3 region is CASSSAIGQYF.

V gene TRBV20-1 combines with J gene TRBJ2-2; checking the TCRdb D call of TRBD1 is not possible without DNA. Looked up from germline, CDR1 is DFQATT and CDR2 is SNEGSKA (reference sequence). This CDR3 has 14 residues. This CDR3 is CSARPGTNTGELFF.

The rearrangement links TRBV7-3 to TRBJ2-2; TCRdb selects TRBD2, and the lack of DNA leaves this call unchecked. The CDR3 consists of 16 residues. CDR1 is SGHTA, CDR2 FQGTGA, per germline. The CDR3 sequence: CASSPQGGLNTGELFF.

CDR3 sequence: CSVSPDRGRKQYF. The chain employs TRBV20-1 and TRBJ2-7; TCRdb names TRBD1, which stays unverified in the absence of DNA. The CDR3 is 13 residues long. Germline CDR1 is DFQATT and CDR2 is SNEGSKA (reference sequence).

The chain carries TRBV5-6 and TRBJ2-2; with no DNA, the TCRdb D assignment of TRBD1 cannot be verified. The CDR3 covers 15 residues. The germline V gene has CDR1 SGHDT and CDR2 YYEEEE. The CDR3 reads CASSLGGTNTGELFF.

The CDR3 spells CASTLRVGYEQYF. V usage is TRBV28 and J usage is TRBJ2-7; TCRdb designates TRBD2, a call that cannot be tested without DNA. The V gene's germline CDR1 is MDHEN and CDR2 SYDVKM. This CDR3 comprises 13 residues.

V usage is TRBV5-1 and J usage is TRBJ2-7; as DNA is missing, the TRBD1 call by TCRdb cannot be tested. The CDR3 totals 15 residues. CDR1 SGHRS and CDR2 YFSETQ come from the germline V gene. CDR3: CASSPTGTDPYEQYF.

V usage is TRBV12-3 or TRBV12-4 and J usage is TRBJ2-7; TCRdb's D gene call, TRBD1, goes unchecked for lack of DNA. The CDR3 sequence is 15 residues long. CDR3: CASSFRGGSGYEQYF.

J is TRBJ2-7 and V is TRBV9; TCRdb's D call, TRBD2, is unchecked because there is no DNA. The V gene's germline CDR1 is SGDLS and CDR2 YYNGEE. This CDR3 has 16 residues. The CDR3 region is CASSLSLGGAPYEQYF.